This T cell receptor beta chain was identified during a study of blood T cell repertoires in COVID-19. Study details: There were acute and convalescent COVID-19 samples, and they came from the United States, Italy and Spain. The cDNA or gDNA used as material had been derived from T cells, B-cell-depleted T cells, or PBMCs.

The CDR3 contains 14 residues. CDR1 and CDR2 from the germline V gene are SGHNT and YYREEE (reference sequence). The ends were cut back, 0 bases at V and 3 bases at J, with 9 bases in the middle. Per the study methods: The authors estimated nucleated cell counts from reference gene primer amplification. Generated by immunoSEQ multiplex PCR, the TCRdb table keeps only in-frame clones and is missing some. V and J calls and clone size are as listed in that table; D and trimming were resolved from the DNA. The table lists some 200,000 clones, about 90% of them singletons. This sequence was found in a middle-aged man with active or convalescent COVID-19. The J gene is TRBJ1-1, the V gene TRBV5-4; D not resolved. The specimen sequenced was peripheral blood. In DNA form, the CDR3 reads TGTGCCAGCAGCTTGGCAGGTATTGACACTGAAGCTTTCTTT. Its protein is CASSLAGIDTEAFF.